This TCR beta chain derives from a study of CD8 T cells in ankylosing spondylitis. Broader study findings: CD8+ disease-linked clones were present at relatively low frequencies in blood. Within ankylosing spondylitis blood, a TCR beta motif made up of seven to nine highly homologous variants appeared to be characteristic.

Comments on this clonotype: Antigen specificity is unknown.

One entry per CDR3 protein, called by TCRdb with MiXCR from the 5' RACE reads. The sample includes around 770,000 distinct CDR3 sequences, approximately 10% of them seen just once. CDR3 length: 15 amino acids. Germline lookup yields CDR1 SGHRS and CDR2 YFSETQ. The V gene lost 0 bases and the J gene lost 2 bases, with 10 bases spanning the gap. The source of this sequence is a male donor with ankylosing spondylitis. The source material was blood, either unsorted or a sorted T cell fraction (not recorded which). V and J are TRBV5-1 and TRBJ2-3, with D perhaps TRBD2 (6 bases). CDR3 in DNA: TGCGCCAGCAGCTTGGGCGGGGAAATCACAGATACGCAGTATTTT. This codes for CASSLGGEITDTQYF. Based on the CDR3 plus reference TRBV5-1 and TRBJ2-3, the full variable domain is KAGVTQTPRYLIKTRGQQVTLSCSPISGHRSVSWYQQTPGQGLQFLFEYFSETQRNKGNFPGRFSGRQFSNSRSEMNVSTLELGDSALYLCASSLGGEITDTQYFGPGTRLTVL.